These 30 T cell receptor beta chains originate from one sample sequenced in a study of CD8 T cells in ankylosing spondylitis. TCRdb re-called the 5' RACE reads through MiXCR, storing one row per CDR3 protein. Of fewer than 400,000 distinct CDR3 sequences in the sample, around 24% are singletons; the top ten hold around 17%. For these receptors, no antigen is known. Findings and limits, study-wide: Characteristic of ankylosing spondylitis blood, it appeared, was a TCR beta motif comprising about 8 highly homologous variants.

Sequencing was performed on blood, either unsorted or a sorted T cell fraction (not recorded which). These receptors were obtained from a male donor with ankylosing spondylitis.

The gene calls are TRBV10-3 and TRBJ2-1, with 8 bases that match TRBD2. Unmatched junction bases numbered 2, after V lost 2 bases and J lost 2 bases. This CDR3 is 15 amino acids long. CDR1 and CDR2 from the germline V gene are ENHRY and SYGVKD. CDR3 in DNA: TGTGCCATCAGTGAGGGACTAGCAGCCTACAATGAGCAGTTCTTC. It translates to CAISEGLAAYNEQFF.

This chain uses TRBV12-3 or TRBV12-4 with TRBJ1-1; the D gene is possibly TRBD1 (6 bases). V was shortened by 2 bases and J by 2 bases, with 12 bases between the two germline ends. This CDR3 region has 15 residues. This chain's CDR3 is CASSLTPDSNTEAFF. The CDR3 DNA sequence: TGTGCCAGCAGTTTAACTCCGGACAGCAACACTGAAGCTTTCTTT.

Notes on this clonotype: Without the conserved terminal phenylalanine or tryptophan, this CDR3 likely stems from a read error. The genes are TRBV29-1 and TRBJ1-1, with D uncertain. CDR3 length: 13 residues. The V and J ends lost 4 bases and 2 bases respectively, with 11 bases between them. The germline V gene encodes CDR1 SQVTM and CDR2 ANQGSEA. The CDR3 is CSVAEVGNTEAFS. The CDR3 DNA reads TGCAGCGTTGCGGAGGTTGGCAACACTGAAGCTTTCTCT.

The genes are TRBV30 and TRBJ1-6; no clear D gene. V lost 0 bases and J 9 bases, leaving 12 bases between the germline ends. The CDR3 contains 14 residues. Germline CDR1 reads GTSNPN; CDR2 reads SVGIG (reference sequence). CDR3 sequence: CAWSVLGRGSPLHF. The CDR3 DNA follows: TGTGCCTGGAGTGTACTGGGAAGAGGTTCACCCCTCCACTTT.

This clonotype occurred a few times. The chain employs TRBV7-8 and TRBJ1-5; D call uncertain. V was trimmed by 4 bases and J by 7 bases, leaving 8 bases between them. CDR1 is SGHVS, CDR2 FQNEAQ, per germline. The CDR3 consists of 12 residues. The CDR3 region is CASSSRWQPQHF. The CDR3 DNA follows: TGTGCCAGCAGCTCCCGCTGGCAGCCCCAGCATTTT.

Many counts were recorded for this clonotype. The chain joins TRBV18 to TRBJ2-7; TRBD2 might be the D (6 bases). V was shortened by 6 bases and J by 3 bases, with 15 bases between the two germline ends. The CDR3 sequence is 14 residues long. CDR1 and CDR2 (germline): KGHSH, LQKENI. CDR3 residues: CASSPSLGGYEQYF. In DNA form, the CDR3 reads TGTGCCAGCTCCCCGTCATTGGGGGGCTACGAGCAGTACTTC.

The CDR3 DNA follows: TGTGCCAGCAGTTCGGCCGGAAGTAGCACAGATACGCAGTATTTT. It yields the protein CASSSAGSSTDTQYF. V gene TRBV6-5 combines with J gene TRBJ2-3; D gene ambiguous. V was pared by 4 bases and J by 0 bases, with 11 bases between. Germline-derived CDR1 and CDR2 are MNHEY and SVGAGI. The CDR3 has 15 amino acids.

V usage is TRBV25-1 and J usage is TRBJ2-1; 12 bases align to TRBD2. CDR3 length: 13 amino acids. Germline V gene sequence: CDR1 MGHDK, CDR2 SYGVNS. Unmatched junction bases numbered 4, after V lost 7 bases and J lost 9 bases. For the CDR3, the DNA is TGTGCCAGCACTAGCGGGAGGGCCCGTGAGCAGTTCTTC. This gives the protein CASTSGRAREQFF.

J is TRBJ2-1 and V is TRBV5-1, with 10 positions matching TRBD2. The junction had 3 bases not matched to a gene; V was cut back by 6 bases and J by 0 bases. CDR3 size: 15 residues. Germline-derived CDR1 and CDR2 are SGHRS and YFSETQ. The CDR3 nucleotides read TGCGCCAGCAAGCCTAGCGGGGGCTCCTACAATGAGCAGTTCTTC. It is translated as CASKPSGGSYNEQFF.

The chain uses TRBV5-1 and TRBJ2-7; the match to TRBD1 covers 7 bases. V shed 2 bases, J shed 3 bases, and the junction held 8 bases outside the gene matches. The CDR3 loop spans 15 amino acids. Germline loops: CDR1 SGHRS, CDR2 YFSETQ. The CDR3 region is CASSFTGQTYYEQYF. CDR3 DNA sequence: TGCGCCAGCAGCTTTACGGGACAGACTTACTACGAGCAGTACTTC.

This clonotype was seen a few times. V usage is TRBV3-1 and J usage is TRBJ1-6; 10 nucleotides align to TRBD1. This CDR3 spans 16 amino acids. The V gene's germline CDR1 is LGHDT and CDR2 YNNKEL (reference sequence). Trimming at V came to 4 bases and at J to 7 bases, leaving 7 bases not matched to a gene. The CDR3 bases are TGTGCCAGCAGCCCGGCGGGACAGGGGAGAAATTCACCCCTCCACTTT. It translates to CASSPAGQGRNSPLHF.

This clonotype turned up a few times. This chain uses TRBV28 with TRBJ2-7, with 9 bases lining up with TRBD2. CDR1 and CDR2 from the germline V gene are MDHEN and SYDVKM. This CDR3 is 17 amino acids long. Trimming took 5 bases from V and 3 from J; bases not matched to a gene: 14. The CDR3 bases are TGTGCCAGCAGTCCCAACCGACTAGCGGAGAGCTTCTACGAGCAGTACTTC. It specifies CASSPNRLAESFYEQYF. Filled out from reference TRBV28 and TRBJ2-7, the complete variable domain reads DVKVTQSSRYLVKRTGEKVFLECVQDMDHENMFWYRQDPGLGLRLIYFSYDVKMKEKGDIPEGYSVSREKKERFSLILESASTNQTSMYLCASSPNRLAESFYEQYFGPGTRLTVT.

The table lists this clonotype with a few counts. This chain links TRBV5-1 with TRBJ1-1; 8 positions match TRBD1. J lost 4 bases, V lost 4 bases, and 9 bases had no gene match. The CDR3 totals 15 residues. Germline CDR1 reads SGHRS; CDR2 reads YFSETQ. CDR3 protein: CASSIDRGRVTEAFF. The CDR3 DNA is TGCGCCAGCAGCATAGACAGGGGTCGTGTCACTGAAGCTTTCTTT.

The chain couples TRBV20-1 to TRBJ2-5; 7 bases are a match to TRBD2. This CDR3 is 13 amino acids long. Germline CDR1 is DFQATT and CDR2 is SNEGSKA (reference sequence). The CDR3 protein is CSYEGGPRETQYF. DNA for the CDR3: TGCAGCTATGAGGGAGGGCCTCGGGAGACCCAGTACTTC.

J is TRBJ2-1 and V is TRBV12-3 or TRBV12-4; 13 bases map to TRBD2. V shed 5 bases and J 11 bases; nucleotides not matched to a gene: 12. The CDR3 extends over 16 amino acids. The CDR3 sequence is CASSPLRLAGGLQQFF. The CDR3 DNA follows: TGTGCCAGCAGTCCTCTACGACTAGCGGGGGGACTTCAGCAGTTCTTC.

The genes are TRBV3-1 and TRBJ1-2, with D tentatively TRBD1 (6 bases). The CDR3 has 15 residues. V lost 1 base and J lost 2, with 11 bases in between. The germline gives CDR1 LGHDT, CDR2 YNNKEL (reference sequence). CDR3: CASSQVLRGNYGYTF. The CDR3, as DNA: TGTGCCAGCAGCCAAGTTTTAAGGGGGAACTATGGCTACACCTTC.

This clonotype was counted a few times. The chain is built from TRBV5-1 and TRBJ2-1, with 13 bases that match TRBD2. In germline, CDR1 is SGHRS, CDR2 YFSETQ. Losses at the gene ends were 0 bases for V and 8 bases for J; bases not matched to a gene: 11. The CDR3 has 18 residues. The DNA of the CDR3 is TGCGCCAGCAGCTTGGGGGAACTAGCGGGAGGGGAGTTCGATGAGCAGTTCTTC. Translated, it gives CASSLGELAGGEFDEQFF.

The chain combines TRBV5-1 with TRBJ2-3; possibly TRBD2 for D (5 bases). CDR1 and CDR2 (germline): SGHRS, YFSETQ. The CDR3 contains 15 residues. Trimming stripped 4 bases from V and 2 bases from J, with 14 bases between. CDR3 coding DNA: TGCGCCAGCAGCCGGAGGACCTCCGACACAGATACGCAGTATTTT. Amino acids: CASSRRTSDTDTQYF.

The sample holds a few counts of this clonotype. The rearrangement joins TRBV9 to TRBJ1-2, with a weak D call TRBD1 (5 bases). CDR1 and CDR2 from the germline V gene are SGDLS and YYNGEE. There are 15 residues in the CDR3. Trimming left V 1 base short and J 2 bases short, with 12 bases between. In DNA form, the CDR3 reads TGTGCCAGCAGCGTAAGTCAGGGTCTGAACTATGGCTACACCTTC. Protein: CASSVSQGLNYGYTF. The full variable domain, in which reference TRBV9 and TRBJ1-2 provide the parts outside the CDR3, is DSGVTQTPKHLITATGQRVTLRCSPRSGDLSVYWYQQSLDQGLQFLIQYYNGEERAKGNILERFSAQQFPDLHSELNLSSLELGDSALYFCASSVSQGLNYGYTFGSGTRLTVV.

This clonotype was seen only a few times. The chain links TRBV29-1 to TRBJ1-1; D unclear. This CDR3 is 12 amino acids long. V was trimmed by 2 bases and J by 5 bases, leaving 9 bases between them. The germline CDR1 and CDR2 sequences are SQVTM and ANQGSEA. This chain's CDR3 is CSVESAGTEAFF. CDR3 in DNA: TGCAGCGTTGAATCTGCGGGAACTGAAGCTTTCTTT. The entire variable domain, with the rest obtained from reference TRBV29-1 and TRBJ1-1, is as follows: SAVISQKPSRDICQRGTSLTIQCQVDSQVTMMFWYRQQPGQSLTLIATANQGSEATYESGFVIDKFPISRPNLTFSTLTVSNMSPEDSSIYLCSVESAGTEAFFGQGTRLTVV.

This clonotype was picked up many times. The rearrangement uses TRBV7-9 and TRBJ2-2, with TRBD2 identical over 8 bases. The V gene end was trimmed by 5 bases and the J gene end by 6 bases; junction bases not matched to a gene: 8. Germline values: CDR1 SEHNR, CDR2 FQNEAQ (reference sequence). The CDR3 loop spans 15 amino acids. DNA of the CDR3: TGTGCCAGCAGCGGGCGGACTAGCTTGCCCGGGGAGCTGTTTTTT. It encodes CASSGRTSLPGELFF. Based on the CDR3 plus reference TRBV7-9 and TRBJ2-2, the full variable domain is DTGVSQNPRHKITKRGQNVTFRCDPISEHNRLYWYRQTLGQGPEFLTYFQNEAQLEKSRLLSDRFSAERPKGSFSTLEIQRTEQGDSAMYLCASSGRTSLPGELFFGEGSRLTVL.

This clonotype was observed a handful of times. The chain joins TRBV4-3 to TRBJ2-7; D is unclear. The germline CDR1 and CDR2 sequences are LGHNA and YSLEER. The CDR3 sequence is 15 residues long. V shed 0 bases and J shed 4 bases, with 13 bases lying between them. CDR3 protein: CASSQDGAGRYEQYF. The CDR3 DNA reads TGCGCCAGCAGCCAAGACGGAGCAGGCAGATACGAGCAGTACTTC.

This clonotype has more than one count but fewer than ten. The chain recombines TRBV27 with TRBJ1-5, with TRBD1 identical over 11 bases. From germline, CDR1 is MNHEY and CDR2 SMNVEV (reference sequence). Trimming removed 0 bases from V and 6 bases from J; junction bases left unmatched: 4. The CDR3 extends over 16 amino acids. The CDR3 DNA follows: TGTGCCAGCAGTTTATCTGGGACAGGGGGGGGTCAGCCCCAGCATTTT. Translation: CASSLSGTGGGQPQHF.

This clonotype was picked up a small number of times. The chain links TRBV7-9 to TRBJ2-7; tentative D call: TRBD2 (6 bases). This CDR3 is 14 amino acids long. Germline loops: CDR1 SEHNR, CDR2 FQNEAQ (reference sequence). V was cut by 4 bases and J by 2 bases, with 12 bases left in between. This CDR3 is CASSYTGAAYEQYF. CDR3 DNA: TGTGCCAGCAGCTATACGGGAGCGGCCTACGAGCAGTACTTC.

This clonotype appeared a few times. In DNA, the CDR3 is TGTGCCAGCAGCCAAGTGGAGGGAGGAGGAGAGACCCAGTACTTC. It codes for CASSQVEGGGETQYF. V is TRBV4-2 and J is TRBJ2-5; a weak D match, TRBD2 (6 bases). The length of the CDR3 is 15 residues. The germline CDR1 and CDR2 sequences are LGHNA and YNFKEQ. Trimming pared 1 base from V and 4 bases from J, leaving 13 bases between.

This clonotype was seen a handful of times. The chain employs TRBV5-1 and TRBJ1-5; unclear D gene. V gave up 0 bases and J gave up 3 bases, with 10 bases separating them. Germline CDR1 is SGHRS and CDR2 is YFSETQ. The CDR3 has 15 amino acids. The CDR3 sequence: CASSLDGRYNQPQHF. CDR3 DNA: TGCGCCAGCAGCTTGGACGGCAGGTACAATCAGCCCCAGCATTTT.

Of note for this clonotype: The DNA is left out, because the CDR3 cannot be placed on it with certainty; the CDR3 is given as TCRdb lists it. V is TRBV12-3 or TRBV12-4 and J is TRBJ2-1; the D call TRBD2 from the table was never checked on the DNA. The CDR3 length is 18 residues, termini included. CDR3 amino acids: CASSTSWGRGSSYNEQFF.

J is TRBJ2-3 and V is TRBV4-2, with a weak D call TRBD2 (5 bases). Germline V gene sequence: CDR1 LGHNA, CDR2 YNFKEQ. The CDR3 length is 16 residues. The ends were cut back, 0 bases at V and 0 bases at J, with 10 bases in the middle. The CDR3 is CASSQDRGLSTDTQYF. The CDR3 nucleotides read TGTGCCAGCAGCCAAGATCGGGGATTGAGCACAGATACGCAGTATTTT.

This clonotype was found many times. The chain uses TRBV7-3 and TRBJ2-1; 12 bases match TRBD2. The J segment lost 0 bases and the V segment lost 6 bases, leaving 3 bases of the junction unmatched. Germline V gene data show CDR1 as SGHTA and CDR2 as FQGTGA. The CDR3 is 16 residues long. CDR3 residues: CASSPLAGGSYNEQFF. The DNA for the CDR3 is TGTGCCAGCAGTCCACTAGCGGGAGGCTCCTACAATGAGCAGTTCTTC.

This clonotype was recorded a few times. The chain joins TRBV14 to TRBJ2-5; 9 bases map to TRBD1. With V trimmed by 4 bases and J by 7 bases, 13 bases remained unmatched. The CDR3 totals 16 residues. CDR1 and CDR2 (germline): SGHDN, FVKESK. This CDR3 reads CASSPRAGQGHGTQYF. Written as DNA, the CDR3 is TGTGCCAGCAGCCCAAGGGCGGGACAGGGCCATGGGACCCAGTACTTC.